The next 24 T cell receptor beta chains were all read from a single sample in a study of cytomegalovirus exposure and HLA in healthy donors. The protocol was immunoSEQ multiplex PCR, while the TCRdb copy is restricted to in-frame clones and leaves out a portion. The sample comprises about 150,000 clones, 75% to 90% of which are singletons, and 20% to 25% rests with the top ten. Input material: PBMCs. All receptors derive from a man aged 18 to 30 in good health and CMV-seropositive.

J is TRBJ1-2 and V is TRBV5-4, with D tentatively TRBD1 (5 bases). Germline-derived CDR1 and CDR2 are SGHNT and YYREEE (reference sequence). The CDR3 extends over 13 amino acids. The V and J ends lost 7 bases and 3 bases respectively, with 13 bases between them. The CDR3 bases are TGTGCCAGCCGCCTCCGGGGGGACTATGGCTACACCTTC. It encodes CASRLRGDYGYTF.

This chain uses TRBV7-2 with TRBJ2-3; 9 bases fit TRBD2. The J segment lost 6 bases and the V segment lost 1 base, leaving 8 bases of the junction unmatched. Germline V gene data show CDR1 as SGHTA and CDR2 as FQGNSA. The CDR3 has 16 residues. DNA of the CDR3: TGTGCCAGCAGCTTAGGGCTAGCGGGGTTCAAGGATACGCAGTATTTT. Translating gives CASSLGLAGFKDTQYF.

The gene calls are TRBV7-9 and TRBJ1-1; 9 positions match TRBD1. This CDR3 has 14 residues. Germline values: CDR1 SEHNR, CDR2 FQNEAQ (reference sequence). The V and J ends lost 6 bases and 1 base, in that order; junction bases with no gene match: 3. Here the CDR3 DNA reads TGTGCCAGCAGGTTGGGACAGGGGAACACTGAAGCTTTCTTT. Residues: CASRLGQGNTEAFF.

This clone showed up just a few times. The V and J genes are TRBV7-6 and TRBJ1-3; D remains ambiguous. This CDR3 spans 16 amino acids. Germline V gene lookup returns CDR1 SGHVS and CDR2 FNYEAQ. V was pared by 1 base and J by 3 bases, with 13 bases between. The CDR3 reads CASSLDWSRDGNTIYF. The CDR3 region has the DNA TGTGCCAGCAGCTTAGATTGGTCGAGAGATGGAAACACCATATATTTT.

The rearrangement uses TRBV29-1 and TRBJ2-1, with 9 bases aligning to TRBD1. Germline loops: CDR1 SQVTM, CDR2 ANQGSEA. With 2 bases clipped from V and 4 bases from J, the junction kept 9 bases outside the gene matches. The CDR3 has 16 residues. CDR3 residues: CSVEPSGTGKYNEQFF. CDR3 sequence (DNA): TGCAGCGTTGAACCGTCCGGGACAGGGAAGTACAATGAGCAGTTCTTC.

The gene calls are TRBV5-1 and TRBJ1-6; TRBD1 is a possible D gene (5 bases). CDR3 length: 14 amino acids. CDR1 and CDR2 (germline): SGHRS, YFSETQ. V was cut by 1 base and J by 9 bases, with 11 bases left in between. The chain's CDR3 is CASSLRGIRSPLHF. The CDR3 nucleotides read TGCGCCAGCAGCTTGCGGGGGATACGTTCACCCCTCCACTTT.

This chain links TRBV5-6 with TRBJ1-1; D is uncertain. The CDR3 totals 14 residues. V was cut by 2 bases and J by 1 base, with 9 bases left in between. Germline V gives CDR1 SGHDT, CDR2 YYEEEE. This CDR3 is CASSFYSENTEAFF. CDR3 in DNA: TGTGCCAGCAGCTTCTACAGTGAGAACACTGAAGCTTTCTTT.

The CDR3 reads CASSRSGGYNEQFF. The DNA for the CDR3 is TGTGCCAGCAGCCGCTCAGGGGGCTACAATGAGCAGTTCTTC. The chain combines TRBV28 with TRBJ2-1, with 7 bases identical to TRBD1. The junction had 5 bases not matched to a gene; V was cut back by 6 bases and J by 3 bases. Germline values: CDR1 MDHEN, CDR2 SYDVKM. The CDR3 has 14 amino acids.

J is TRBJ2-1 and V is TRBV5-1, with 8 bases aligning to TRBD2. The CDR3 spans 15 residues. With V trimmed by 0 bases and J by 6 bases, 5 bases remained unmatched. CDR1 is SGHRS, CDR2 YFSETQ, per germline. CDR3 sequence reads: CASSLVAGGTNEQFF. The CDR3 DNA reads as TGCGCCAGCAGCTTGGTGGCGGGAGGTACCAATGAGCAGTTCTTC.

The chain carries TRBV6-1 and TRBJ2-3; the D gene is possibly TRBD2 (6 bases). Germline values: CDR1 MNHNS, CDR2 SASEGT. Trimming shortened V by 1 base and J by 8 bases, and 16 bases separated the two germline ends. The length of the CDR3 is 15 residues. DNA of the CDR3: TGTGCCAGCAGTGAAGTGGGAGGTGGTAGGGGTACGCAGTATTTT. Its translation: CASSEVGGGRGTQYF.

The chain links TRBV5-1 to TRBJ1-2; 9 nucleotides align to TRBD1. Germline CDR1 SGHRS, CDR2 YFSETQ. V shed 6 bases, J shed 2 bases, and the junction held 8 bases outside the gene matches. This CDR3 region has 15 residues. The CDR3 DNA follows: TGCGCCAGCACTAGTACAGGGGGCCGGAACTATGGCTACACCTTC. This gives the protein CASTSTGGRNYGYTF.

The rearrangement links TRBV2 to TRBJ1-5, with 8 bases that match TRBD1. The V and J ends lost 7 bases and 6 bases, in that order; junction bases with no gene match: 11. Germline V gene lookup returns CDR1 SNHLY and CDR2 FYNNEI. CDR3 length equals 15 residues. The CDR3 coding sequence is TGTGCCAGCAAGGGGGGGACAGGAAGCCGTCAGCCCCAGCATTTT. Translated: CASKGGTGSRQPQHF.

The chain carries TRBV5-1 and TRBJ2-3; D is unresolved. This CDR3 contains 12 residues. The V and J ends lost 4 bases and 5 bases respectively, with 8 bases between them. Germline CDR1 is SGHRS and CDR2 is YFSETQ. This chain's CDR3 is CASSHSGDTQYF. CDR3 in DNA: TGCGCCAGCAGCCATAGTGGAGATACGCAGTATTTT.

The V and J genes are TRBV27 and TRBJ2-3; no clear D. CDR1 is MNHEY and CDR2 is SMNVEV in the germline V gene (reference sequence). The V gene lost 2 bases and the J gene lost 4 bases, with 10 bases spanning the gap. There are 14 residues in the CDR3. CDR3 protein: CASSLAGPADTQYF. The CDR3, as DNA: TGTGCCAGCAGTTTAGCAGGCCCGGCAGATACGCAGTATTTT.

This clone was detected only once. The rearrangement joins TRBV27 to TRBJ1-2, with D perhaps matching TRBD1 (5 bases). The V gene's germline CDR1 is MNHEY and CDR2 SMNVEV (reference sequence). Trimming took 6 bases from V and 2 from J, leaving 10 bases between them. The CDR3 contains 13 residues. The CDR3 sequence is CASRPTENYGYTF. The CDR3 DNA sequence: TGTGCCAGCAGACCGACAGAGAACTATGGCTACACCTTC.

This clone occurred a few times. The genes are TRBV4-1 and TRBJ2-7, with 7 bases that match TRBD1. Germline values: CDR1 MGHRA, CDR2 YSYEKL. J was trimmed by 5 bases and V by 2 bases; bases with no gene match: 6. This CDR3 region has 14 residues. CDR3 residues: CASSQPSTGNEQYF. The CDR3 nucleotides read TGCGCCAGCAGCCAACCCTCGACAGGGAACGAGCAGTACTTC.

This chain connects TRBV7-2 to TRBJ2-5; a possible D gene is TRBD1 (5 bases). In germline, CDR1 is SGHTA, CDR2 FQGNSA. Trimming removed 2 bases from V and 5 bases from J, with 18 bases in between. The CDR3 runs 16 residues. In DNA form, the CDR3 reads TGTGCCAGCAGCTTAAATCACGCGGCAGGGCCCGAGACCCAGTACTTC. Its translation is CASSLNHAAGPETQYF.

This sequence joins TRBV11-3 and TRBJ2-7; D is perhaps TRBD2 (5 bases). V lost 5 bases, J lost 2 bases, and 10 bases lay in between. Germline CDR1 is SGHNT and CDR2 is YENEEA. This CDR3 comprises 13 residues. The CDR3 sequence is CASSPAGPYEQYF. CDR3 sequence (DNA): TGTGCCAGCAGCCCGGCGGGCCCCTACGAGCAGTACTTC.

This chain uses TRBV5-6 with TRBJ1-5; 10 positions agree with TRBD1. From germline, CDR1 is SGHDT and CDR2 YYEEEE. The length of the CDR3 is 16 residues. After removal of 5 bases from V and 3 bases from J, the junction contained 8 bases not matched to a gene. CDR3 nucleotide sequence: TGTGCCAGCAGTTTAGACAGGGGGCCGGACAATCAGCCCCAGCATTTT. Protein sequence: CASSLDRGPDNQPQHF.

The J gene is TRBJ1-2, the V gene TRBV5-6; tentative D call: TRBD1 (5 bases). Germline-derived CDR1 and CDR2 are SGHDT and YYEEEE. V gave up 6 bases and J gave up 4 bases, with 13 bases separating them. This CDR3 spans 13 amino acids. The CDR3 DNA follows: TGTGCCAGCAACTCACAGGATTCCTATGGCTACACCTTC. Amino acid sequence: CASNSQDSYGYTF.

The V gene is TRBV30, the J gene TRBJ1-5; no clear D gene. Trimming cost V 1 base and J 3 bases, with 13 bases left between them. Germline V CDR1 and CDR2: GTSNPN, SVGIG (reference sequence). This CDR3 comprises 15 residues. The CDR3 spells CAWSEEGQNNQPQHF. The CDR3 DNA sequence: TGTGCCTGGAGTGAAGAGGGTCAGAACAATCAGCCCCAGCATTTT.

The CDR3 DNA reads as TGTGCCAGCAGCACCCGCACCGGGAACTACGAGCAGTACTTC. It encodes CASSTRTGNYEQYF. V and J are TRBV7-2 and TRBJ2-7; tentatively, D is TRBD2 (5 bases). There are 14 residues in the CDR3. Germline V gene lookup returns CDR1 SGHTA and CDR2 FQGNSA. V was cut by 5 bases and J by 3 bases, with 14 bases left in between. The whole variable domain, remainder taken from reference TRBV7-2 and TRBJ2-7, is GAGVSQSPSNKVTEKGKDVELRCDPISGHTALYWYRQSLGQGLEFLIYFQGNSAPDKSGLPSDRFSAERTGGSVSTLTIQRTQQEDSAVYLCASSTRTGNYEQYFGPGTRLTVT.

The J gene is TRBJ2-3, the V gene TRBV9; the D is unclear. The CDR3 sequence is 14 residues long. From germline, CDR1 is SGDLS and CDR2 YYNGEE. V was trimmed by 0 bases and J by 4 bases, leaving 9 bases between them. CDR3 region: CASSVERDADTQYF. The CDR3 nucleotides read TGTGCCAGCAGCGTAGAAAGAGATGCAGATACGCAGTATTTT.

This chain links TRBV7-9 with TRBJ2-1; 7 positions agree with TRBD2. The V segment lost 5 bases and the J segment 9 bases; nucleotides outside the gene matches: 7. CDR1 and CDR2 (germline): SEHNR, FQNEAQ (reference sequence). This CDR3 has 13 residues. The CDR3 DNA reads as TGTGCCAGCAGCCTTAGCGGGCAGGGTGAGCAGTTCTTC. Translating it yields CASSLSGQGEQFF.